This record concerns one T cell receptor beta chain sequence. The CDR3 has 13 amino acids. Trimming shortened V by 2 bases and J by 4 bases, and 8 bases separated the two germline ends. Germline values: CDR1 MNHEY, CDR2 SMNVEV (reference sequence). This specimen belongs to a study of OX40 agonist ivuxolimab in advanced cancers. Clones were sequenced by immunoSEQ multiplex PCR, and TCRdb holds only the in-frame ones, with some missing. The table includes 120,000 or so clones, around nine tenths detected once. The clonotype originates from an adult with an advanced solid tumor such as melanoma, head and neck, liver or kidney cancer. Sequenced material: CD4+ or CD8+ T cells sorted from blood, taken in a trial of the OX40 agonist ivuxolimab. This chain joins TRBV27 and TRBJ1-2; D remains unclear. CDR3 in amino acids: CASSLNSLYGYTF. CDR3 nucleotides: TGTGCCAGCAGTTTAAACAGCCTCTATGGCTACACCTTC.